The 27 T cell receptor beta chains in this list originate from one sample, sequenced in a study of T cells after yellow fever vaccination. A single record per CDR3 protein comes from TCRdb applying MiXCR to the 5' RACE reads. The sample contains 230,000 or so distinct CDR3 sequences, approximately 6.8% of which appear only once. The sample consisted of CD4+ T cells sorted from PBMCs, taken on the day of the yellow fever booster vaccination. These receptors came from a man under 40 who received the YFV17D yellow fever vaccine.

V usage is TRBV7-2 and J usage is TRBJ1-4, with unresolved D. Germline V lookup: CDR1 SGHTA, CDR2 FQGNSA. The V and J ends lost 0 bases and 4 bases respectively, with 6 bases between them. The CDR3 runs to 14 residues. The CDR3 region has the DNA TGTGCCAGCAGCTTAGCAGGGATTAATGAAAAACTGTTTTTT. Its protein is CASSLAGINEKLFF. Full variable domain (outside the CDR3, taken from reference TRBV7-2 and TRBJ1-4): GAGVSQSPSNKVTEKGKDVELRCDPISGHTALYWYRQSLGQGLEFLIYFQGNSAPDKSGLPSDRFSAERTGGSVSTLTIQRTQQEDSAVYLCASSLAGINEKLFFGSGTQLSVL.

This clonotype was counted between two and nine times. The chain couples TRBV20-1 to TRBJ2-7; D gene uncertain. The CDR3 loop spans 13 amino acids. Trimming pared 2 bases from V and 4 bases from J, leaving 12 bases between. Germline lookup yields CDR1 DFQATT and CDR2 SNEGSKA (reference sequence). CDR3 DNA: TGCAGTGCTAGATCGTCTCGAATATACGAGCAGTACTTC. It is translated as CSARSSRIYEQYF.

This sequence joins TRBV18 and TRBJ1-3; D gene uncertain. Trimming took 5 bases from V and 0 from J, leaving 14 bases between them. Germline CDR1 KGHSH, CDR2 LQKENI. The length of the CDR3 is 16 residues. The CDR3 nucleotides read TGTGCCAGCTCAAACGTACCGCCGTCCTCTGGAAACACCATATATTTT. Translating it yields CASSNVPPSSGNTIYF.

The rearrangement joins TRBV11-3 to TRBJ2-1, with TRBD2 matching over 8 bases. This CDR3 is built from 15 residues. The V gene end was trimmed by 5 bases and the J gene end by 2 bases; junction bases not matched to a gene: 5. The germline CDR1 and CDR2 sequences are SGHNT and YENEEA. The CDR3: CASSDLAGTYNEQFF. Here the CDR3 DNA reads TGTGCCAGCAGCGATCTAGCGGGTACCTACAATGAGCAGTTCTTC.

CDR3 amino acids: CASSLDLSGETQYF. For the CDR3, the DNA is TGTGCCAGCAGCTTGGACCTCTCGGGAGAGACCCAGTACTTC. The rearrangement uses TRBV5-6 and TRBJ2-5; D is uncertain. There are 14 residues in the CDR3. The germline V gene has CDR1 SGHDT and CDR2 YYEEEE. V lost 0 bases and J 4 bases, leaving 10 bases between the germline ends.

The chain links TRBV7-2 to TRBJ2-1; 8 positions agree with TRBD2. V shed 5 bases, J shed 12 bases, and the junction held 21 bases outside the gene matches. The CDR3 extends over 17 amino acids. Looked up from germline, CDR1 is SGHTA and CDR2 is FQGNSA. As DNA, the CDR3 is TGTGCCAGCAGCCCCTCATTTTCGAGCGGGAGCGCTGGGGGGCAGTTCTTC. This gives the protein CASSPSFSSGSAGGQFF.

This clonotype has just a few counts. The V call is TRBV5-1, the J call TRBJ2-1; D is unresolved. Trimming cost V 0 bases and J 8 bases, with 18 bases left between them. The CDR3 contains 16 residues. Per germline, CDR1 SGHRS and CDR2 YFSETQ. The CDR3, as DNA: TGCGCCAGCAGCTTGGCGGATAGGGCCAGAGGCGATGAGCAGTTCTTC. It encodes CASSLADRARGDEQFF.

This clonotype has a count of ten or more. The chain employs TRBV5-1 and TRBJ2-6; D gene ambiguous. Trimming removed 0 bases at V and 4 bases at J, with 11 bases between. CDR3 size: 16 residues. Germline V CDR1 and CDR2: SGHRS, YFSETQ. For the CDR3, the DNA is TGCGCCAGCAGCTTGGACCCCTCCCTCGGGGCCAACGTCCTGACTTTC. Its translation: CASSLDPSLGANVLTF.

Only a few counts were recorded for this clonotype. The chain employs TRBV27 and TRBJ2-5; D gene uncertain. This CDR3 has 13 residues. Germline V CDR1 and CDR2: MNHEY, SMNVEV (reference sequence). V was clipped by 3 bases and J by 2 bases, with 7 bases between them. The CDR3 sequence is CASSFTMQETQYF. CDR3 bases: TGTGCCAGCAGTTTTACGATGCAAGAGACCCAGTACTTC.

This clonotype was recorded many times. This rearrangement joins TRBV27 to TRBJ2-7, with no clear D. CDR1 MNHEY and CDR2 SMNVEV come from the germline V gene (reference sequence). The CDR3 is 16 amino acids. The germline V and J ends were trimmed by 0 bases and 2 bases, with 14 bases remaining between them. The CDR3, as DNA: TGTGCCAGCAGTTTATCGTTTAGCCAAAGAACCTACGAGCAGTACTTC. Its translation is CASSLSFSQRTYEQYF.

In this sample, this clonotype turned up many times. The genes are TRBV24-1 and TRBJ1-4, with 8 bases aligning to TRBD1. The CDR3 is 15 residues long. The V segment lost 5 bases and the J segment 7 bases; nucleotides outside the gene matches: 8. Germline values: CDR1 KGHDR, CDR2 SFDVKD. The CDR3 DNA reads TGTGCCACCAGTGCCTCGACAGGGGCGGCTGAAAAACTGTTTTTT. Translating gives CATSASTGAAEKLFF.

This clonotype was seen ten or more times. J is TRBJ2-7 and V is TRBV28; maybe TRBD1 (5 bases). The CDR3 runs to 13 residues. With 5 bases removed from V and 1 base from J, the gap between germline ends came to 9 bases. CDR1 MDHEN and CDR2 SYDVKM come from the germline V gene. The CDR3 region is CASSPQVSYEQYF. DNA of the CDR3: TGTGCCAGCAGTCCACAGGTATCCTACGAGCAGTACTTC.

This clonotype was detected ten times or more. The chain recombines TRBV7-9 with TRBJ2-2; D remains unclear. Trimming cost V 7 bases and J 5 bases, with 11 bases left between them. Per the germline V gene, CDR1 is SEHNR and CDR2 is FQNEAQ (reference sequence). The CDR3 loop spans 13 amino acids. CDR3 sequence (DNA): TGTGCCAGCACCAATGTGGGGACCGGGGAGCTGTTTTTT. This codes for CASTNVGTGELFF. The variable domain in full, completed from reference TRBV7-9 and TRBJ2-2, reads DTGVSQNPRHKITKRGQNVTFRCDPISEHNRLYWYRQTLGQGPEFLTYFQNEAQLEKSRLLSDRFSAERPKGSFSTLEIQRTEQGDSAMYLCASTNVGTGELFFGEGSRLTVL.

This clonotype appeared many times. The V call is TRBV7-8, the J call TRBJ2-1; 9 bases line up with TRBD2. V shed 8 bases, J shed 8 bases, and the junction held 7 bases outside the gene matches. Germline CDR1 and CDR2: SGHVS and FQNEAQ. The CDR3 is made up of 13 amino acids. Here the CDR3 DNA reads TGTGCCAGCGGCGGGAGGGCCTTGGATGAGCAGTTCTTC. It translates to CASGGRALDEQFF.

V and J are TRBV30 and TRBJ1-3; no definite D call. Between the trimmed V and J ends, which lost 3 bases and 2 bases, there was a span of 11 bases. This CDR3 region has 14 residues. The V gene's germline CDR1 is GTSNPN and CDR2 SVGIG (reference sequence). The CDR3 protein is CAWRGEGTGNTIYF. The CDR3 DNA follows: TGTGCCTGGAGAGGTGAAGGGACTGGAAACACCATATATTTT.

This chain connects TRBV9 to TRBJ2-3, with unresolved D. The CDR3 contains 14 residues. V lost 1 base, J lost 4 bases, and 10 bases lay in between. Germline V CDR1 and CDR2: SGDLS, YYNGEE. The CDR3 nucleotides read TGTGCCAGCAGCGTAACCGACCGGGCAGATACGCAGTATTTT. Translated, it gives CASSVTDRADTQYF.

There are a few counts of this clonotype. The V and J genes are TRBV10-2 and TRBJ2-3; the D gene is possibly TRBD2 (5 bases). CDR1 and CDR2 from the germline V gene are WSHSY and SAAADI. V dropped 2 bases and J dropped 10 bases, with 19 bases sitting between them. The CDR3 is 15 residues long. CDR3 coding DNA: TGCGCCAGCAGTGAGGCCGGGAACATGAAAAGGGCGCAGTATTTT. This translates into CASSEAGNMKRAQYF.

The chain links TRBV19 to TRBJ2-1; TRBD2 matches 7 bases. The V and J ends lost 9 bases and 0 bases, in that order; junction bases with no gene match: 5. The CDR3 spans 14 residues. Per germline, CDR1 LNHDA and CDR2 SQIVND (reference sequence). This chain's CDR3 is CASTLASSYNEQFF. The CDR3 DNA follows: TGTGCCAGCACACTAGCGAGCTCCTACAATGAGCAGTTCTTC.

This clonotype was seen a few times. The rearrangement links TRBV19 to TRBJ2-1, with 9 bases matching TRBD2. Germline CDR1 LNHDA, CDR2 SQIVND (reference sequence). The CDR3 sequence is 16 residues long. CDR3 in DNA: TGTTTTGGGGCTAGCGGGGAGTTCAGCTCCTACAATGAGCAGTTCTTC. It yields the protein CFGASGEFSSYNEQFF.

In this sample, this clonotype turned up many times. The rearrangement joins TRBV3-1 to TRBJ1-3; D not certain. In germline, CDR1 is LGHDT, CDR2 YNNKEL (reference sequence). Trimming removed 1 base from V and 7 bases from J, with 11 bases in between. The length of the CDR3 is 14 residues. The CDR3 sequence is CASSQGQRRNTIYF. The CDR3 region has the DNA TGTGCCAGCAGCCAAGGGCAACGGAGGAACACCATATATTTT.

This clonotype was observed many times. This sequence joins TRBV5-1 and TRBJ2-3, with TRBD1 identical over 7 bases. After removal of 2 bases from V and 2 bases from J, the junction contained 8 bases not matched to a gene. Germline CDR1 is SGHRS and CDR2 is YFSETQ. The CDR3 is made up of 16 amino acids. The CDR3 nucleotides are TGCGCCAGCAGCTTCACAGGGGTTTATGCCACAGATACGCAGTATTTT. Amino acids: CASSFTGVYATDTQYF.

With regard to this clonotype: A much larger clone lies one base from this, so it may be a read error. The CDR3 is CDSSSGHPREQFF. The CDR3, as DNA: TGCGACAGCAGCTCCGGGCATCCCAGAGAGCAGTTCTTC. This sequence joins TRBV5-1 and TRBJ2-1; D gene ambiguous. The germline V gene encodes CDR1 SGHRS and CDR2 YFSETQ. This CDR3 has 13 amino acids.

Ten or more counts support this clonotype. This chain connects TRBV28 to TRBJ1-4; D perhaps matches TRBD1 (5 bases). Germline V gene sequence: CDR1 MDHEN, CDR2 SYDVKM. V lost 7 bases, J lost 8 bases, and 20 bases lay in between. The CDR3 has 15 amino acids. The CDR3 loop is CASNQPGASGEKLFF. The CDR3 DNA reads TGTGCCAGCAACCAACCCGGGGCCTCGGGGGAAAAACTGTTTTTT. Using reference TRBV28 and TRBJ1-4 for the parts outside the CDR3, the full variable domain is DVKVTQSSRYLVKRTGEKVFLECVQDMDHENMFWYRQDPGLGLRLIYFSYDVKMKEKGDIPEGYSVSREKKERFSLILESASTNQTSMYLCASNQPGASGEKLFFGSGTQLSVL.

The rearrangement links TRBV6-5 to TRBJ1-2; 7 positions agree with TRBD1. The V and J ends lost 9 bases and 7 bases, in that order; junction bases with no gene match: 11. Germline lookup yields CDR1 MNHEY and CDR2 SVGAGI. The CDR3 runs to 13 residues. This CDR3 is CASSQDRLVGYTF. The CDR3 DNA reads TGTGCCAGTTCCCAGGACAGGCTGGTTGGCTACACCTTC.

To note about this clonotype: One base away lies a much larger clone, so this may be a sequencing read error. J is TRBJ2-5 and V is TRBV20-1, with D perhaps matching TRBD1 (6 bases). V was clipped by 5 bases and J by 2 bases, with 12 bases between them. This CDR3 region has 13 residues. CDR1 DFQATT and CDR2 SNEGSKA come from the germline V gene (reference sequence). The CDR3 protein is CSAFNQGQETQYF. CDR3 in DNA: TGCAGTGCTTTTAATCAGGGGCAAGAGACCCAGTACTTC.

This clonotype has a count of ten or more. The chain joins TRBV19 to TRBJ2-1; 10 bases match TRBD2. CDR1 is LNHDA and CDR2 is SQIVND in the germline V gene (reference sequence). The CDR3 totals 16 residues. The V segment lost 3 bases and the J segment 6 bases; nucleotides outside the gene matches: 8. In nucleotides, the CDR3 is TGTGCCAGTAGTATCGATATAACTAGCGGGGCCAATGAGCAGTTCTTC. Amino acids: CASSIDITSGANEQFF.

This clonotype was recorded a few times. The genes are TRBV7-9 and TRBJ1-6; the D is unclear. Trimming pared 1 base from V and 8 bases from J, leaving 9 bases between. There are 14 residues in the CDR3. Germline V CDR1 and CDR2: SEHNR, FQNEAQ (reference sequence). CDR3 sequence: CASSLDNSYSPLHF. CDR3 coding DNA: TGTGCCAGCAGCTTAGATAACAGTTATTCACCCCTCCACTTT.